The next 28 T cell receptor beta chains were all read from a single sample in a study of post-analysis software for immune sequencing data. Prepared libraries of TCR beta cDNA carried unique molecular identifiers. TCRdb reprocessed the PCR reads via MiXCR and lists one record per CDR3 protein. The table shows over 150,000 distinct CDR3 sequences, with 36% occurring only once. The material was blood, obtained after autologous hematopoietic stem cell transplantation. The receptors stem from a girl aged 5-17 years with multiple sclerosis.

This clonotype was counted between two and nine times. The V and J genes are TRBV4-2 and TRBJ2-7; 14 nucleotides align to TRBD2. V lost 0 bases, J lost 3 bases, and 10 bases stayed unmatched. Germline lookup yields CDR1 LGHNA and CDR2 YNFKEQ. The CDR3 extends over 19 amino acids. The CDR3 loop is CASSQERLAGGQGDYEQYF. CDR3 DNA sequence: TGTGCCAGCAGCCAAGAGCGACTAGCGGGAGGGCAGGGTGACTACGAGCAGTACTTC.

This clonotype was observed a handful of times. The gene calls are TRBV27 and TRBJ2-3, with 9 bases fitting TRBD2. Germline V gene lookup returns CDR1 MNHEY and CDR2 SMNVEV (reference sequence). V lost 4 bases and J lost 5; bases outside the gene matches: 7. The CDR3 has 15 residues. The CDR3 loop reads CASSWAGGPGDTQYF. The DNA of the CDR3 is TGTGCCAGCAGTTGGGCGGGAGGGCCTGGAGATACGCAGTATTTT.

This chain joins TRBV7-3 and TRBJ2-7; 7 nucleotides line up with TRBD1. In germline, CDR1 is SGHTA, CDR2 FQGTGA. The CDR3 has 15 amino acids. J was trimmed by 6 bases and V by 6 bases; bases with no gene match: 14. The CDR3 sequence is CASRPTGTVVFEQYF. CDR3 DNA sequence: TGTGCCAGCAGACCAACCGGGACAGTTGTTTTCGAGCAGTACTTC.

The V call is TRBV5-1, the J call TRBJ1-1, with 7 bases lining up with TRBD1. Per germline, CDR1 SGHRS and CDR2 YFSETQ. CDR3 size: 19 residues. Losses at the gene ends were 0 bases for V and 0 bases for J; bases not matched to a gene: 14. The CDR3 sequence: CASSLETTGTEIMNTEAFF. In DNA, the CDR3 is TGCGCCAGCAGCTTGGAGACCACCGGGACAGAGATAATGAACACTGAAGCTTTCTTT.

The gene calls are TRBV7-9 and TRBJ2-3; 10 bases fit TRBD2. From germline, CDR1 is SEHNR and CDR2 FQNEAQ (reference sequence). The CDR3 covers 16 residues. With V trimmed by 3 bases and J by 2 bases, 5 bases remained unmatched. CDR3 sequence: CASSFGLAGDTDTQYF. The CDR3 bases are TGTGCCAGCAGCTTCGGTCTAGCGGGAGACACAGATACGCAGTATTTT. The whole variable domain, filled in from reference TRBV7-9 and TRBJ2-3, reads DTGVSQNPRHKITKRGQNVTFRCDPISEHNRLYWYRQTLGQGPEFLTYFQNEAQLEKSRLLSDRFSAERPKGSFSTLEIQRTEQGDSAMYLCASSFGLAGDTDTQYFGPGTRLTVL.

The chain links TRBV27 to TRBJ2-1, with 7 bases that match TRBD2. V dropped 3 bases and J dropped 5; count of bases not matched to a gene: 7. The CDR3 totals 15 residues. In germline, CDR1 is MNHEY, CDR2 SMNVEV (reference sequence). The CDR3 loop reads CASSLGGPWNNEQFF. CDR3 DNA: TGTGCCAGCAGTTTGGGAGGGCCCTGGAACAATGAGCAGTTCTTC.

CDR3 residues: CASRSGRTASYEQYF. CDR3 nucleotides: TGTGCCAGCAGGTCCGGGCGGACTGCCTCCTACGAGCAGTACTTC. This sequence joins TRBV6-6 and TRBJ2-7; a possible D gene is TRBD2 (5 bases). CDR1 is MNHNY and CDR2 is SVGAGI in the germline V gene (reference sequence). The CDR3 is made up of 15 amino acids. V was cut by 6 bases and J by 0 bases, with 15 bases left in between.

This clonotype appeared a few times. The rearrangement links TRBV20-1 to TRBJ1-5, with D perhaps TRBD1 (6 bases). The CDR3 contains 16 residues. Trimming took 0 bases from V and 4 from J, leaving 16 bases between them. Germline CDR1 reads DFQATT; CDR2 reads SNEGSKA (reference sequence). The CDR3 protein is CSARDPSRDTNQPQHF. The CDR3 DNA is TGCAGTGCTAGAGACCCCTCCCGGGACACTAATCAGCCCCAGCATTTT.

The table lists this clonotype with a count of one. CDR3 protein: CATSRDRRAIYGYTF. Here the CDR3 DNA reads TGTGCCACCAGCAGAGATCGCCGGGCCATCTATGGCTACACCTTC. This chain uses TRBV15 with TRBJ1-2; no definite D call. CDR3 length: 15 amino acids. Germline CDR1 LNHNV, CDR2 YYDKDF (reference sequence). V lost 0 bases and J 4 bases, leaving 12 bases between the germline ends.

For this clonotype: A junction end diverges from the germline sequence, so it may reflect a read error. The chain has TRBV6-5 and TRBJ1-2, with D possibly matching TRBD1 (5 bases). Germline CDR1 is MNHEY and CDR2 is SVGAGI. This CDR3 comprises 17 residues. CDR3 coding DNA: TGTGCCGGCAGTTACTCGAGAGGCTTCGCAGGGAACTATGGCTACACCTTC. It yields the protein CAGSYSRGFAGNYGYTF.

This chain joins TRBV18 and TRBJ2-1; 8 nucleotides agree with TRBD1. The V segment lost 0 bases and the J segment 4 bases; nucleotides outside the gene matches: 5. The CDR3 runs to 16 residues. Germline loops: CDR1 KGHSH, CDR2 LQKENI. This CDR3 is CASSPPRDRGYNEQFF. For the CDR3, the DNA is TGTGCCAGCTCACCACCGCGAGACAGGGGTTACAATGAGCAGTTCTTC.

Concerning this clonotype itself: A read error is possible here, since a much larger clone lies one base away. CDR3 amino acids: CSVEGGTYNEQYF. CDR3 nucleotides: TGCAGCGTTGAAGGTGGGACCTACAATGAGCAGTACTTC. The V gene is TRBV29-1, the J gene TRBJ2-1; D is tentatively TRBD1 or TRBD2 (5 bases each). The J call may be in error: the DNA end matches TRBJ2-7 better. CDR3 size: 13 residues. Germline V CDR1 and CDR2: SQVTM, ANQGSEA.

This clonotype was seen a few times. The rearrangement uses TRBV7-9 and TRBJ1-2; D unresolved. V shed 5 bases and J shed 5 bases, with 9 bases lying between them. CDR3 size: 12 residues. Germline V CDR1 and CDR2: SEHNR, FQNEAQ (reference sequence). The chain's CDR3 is CASSPRDYGYTF. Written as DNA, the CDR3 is TGTGCCAGCAGCCCTCGGGATTATGGCTACACCTTC.

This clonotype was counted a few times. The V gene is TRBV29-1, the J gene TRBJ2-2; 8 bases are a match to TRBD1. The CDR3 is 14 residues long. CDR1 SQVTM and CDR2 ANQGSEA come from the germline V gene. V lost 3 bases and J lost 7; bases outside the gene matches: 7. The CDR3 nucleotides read TGCAGCGTTGAGACCGCAGGGGGCATCGGGGAGCTGTTTTTT. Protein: CSVETAGGIGELFF.

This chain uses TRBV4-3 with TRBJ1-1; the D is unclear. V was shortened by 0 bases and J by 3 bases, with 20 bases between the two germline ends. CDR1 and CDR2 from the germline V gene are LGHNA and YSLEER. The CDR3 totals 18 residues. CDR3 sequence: CASSQEVGQQRIYTEAFF. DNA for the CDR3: TGCGCCAGCAGCCAAGAGGTTGGGCAACAACGAATTTACACTGAAGCTTTCTTT.

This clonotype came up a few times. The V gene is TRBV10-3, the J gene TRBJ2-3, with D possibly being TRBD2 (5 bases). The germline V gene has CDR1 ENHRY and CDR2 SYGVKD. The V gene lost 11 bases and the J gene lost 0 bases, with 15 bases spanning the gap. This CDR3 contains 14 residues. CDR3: CASREGLSTDTQYF. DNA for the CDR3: TGTGCCTCCCGAGAGGGCTTGAGCACAGATACGCAGTATTTT.

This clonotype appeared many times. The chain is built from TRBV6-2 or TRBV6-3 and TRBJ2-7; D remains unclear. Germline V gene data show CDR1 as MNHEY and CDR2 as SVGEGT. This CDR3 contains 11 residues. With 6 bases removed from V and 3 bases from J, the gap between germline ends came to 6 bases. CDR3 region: CASRTGYEQYF. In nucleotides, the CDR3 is TGTGCCAGCAGGACGGGCTACGAGCAGTACTTC.

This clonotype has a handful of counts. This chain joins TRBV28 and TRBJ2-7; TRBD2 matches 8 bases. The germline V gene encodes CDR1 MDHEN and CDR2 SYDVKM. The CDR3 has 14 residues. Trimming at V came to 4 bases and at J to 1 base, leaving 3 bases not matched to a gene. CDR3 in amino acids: CASSSSGRSYEQYF. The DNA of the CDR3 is TGTGCCAGCAGTTCCAGCGGGAGATCCTACGAGCAGTACTTC.

The CDR3 loop reads CASSGQLPNTEAFF. The CDR3 DNA reads TGTGCCAGCTCAGGACAGTTACCTAACACTGAAGCTTTCTTT. The chain links TRBV18 to TRBJ1-1; a weak D match, TRBD1 (6 bases). Trimming left V 5 bases short and J 2 bases short, with 12 bases between. CDR3 size: 14 residues. In germline, CDR1 is KGHSH, CDR2 LQKENI.

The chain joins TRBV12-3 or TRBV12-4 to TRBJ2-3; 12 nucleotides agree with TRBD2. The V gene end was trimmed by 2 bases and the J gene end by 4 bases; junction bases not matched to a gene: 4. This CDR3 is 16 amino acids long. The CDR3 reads CASSLQLAGGADTQYF. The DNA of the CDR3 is TGTGCCAGCAGTTTACAACTAGCGGGAGGAGCAGATACGCAGTATTTT.

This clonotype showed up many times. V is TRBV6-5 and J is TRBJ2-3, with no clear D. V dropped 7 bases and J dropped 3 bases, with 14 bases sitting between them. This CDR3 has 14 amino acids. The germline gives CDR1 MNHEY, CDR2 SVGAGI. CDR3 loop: CASKLGVLTDTQYF. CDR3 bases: TGTGCCAGCAAGCTAGGTGTGTTGACAGATACGCAGTATTTT.

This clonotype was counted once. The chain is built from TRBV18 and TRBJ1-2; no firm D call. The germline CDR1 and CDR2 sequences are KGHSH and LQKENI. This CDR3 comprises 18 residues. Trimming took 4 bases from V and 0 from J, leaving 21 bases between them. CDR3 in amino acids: CASSQRSGGEAANYGYTF. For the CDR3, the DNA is TGTGCCAGCTCACAGCGGTCCGGCGGGGAAGCAGCTAACTATGGCTACACCTTC.

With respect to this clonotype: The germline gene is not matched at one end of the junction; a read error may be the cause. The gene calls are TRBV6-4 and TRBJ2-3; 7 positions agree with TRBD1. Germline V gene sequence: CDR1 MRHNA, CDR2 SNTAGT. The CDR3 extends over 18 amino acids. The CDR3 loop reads CASSDPLTGTVFTNTQYF. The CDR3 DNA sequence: TGTGCCAGCAGTGACCCACTCACCGGGACAGTTTTCACAAATACGCAGTATTTT.

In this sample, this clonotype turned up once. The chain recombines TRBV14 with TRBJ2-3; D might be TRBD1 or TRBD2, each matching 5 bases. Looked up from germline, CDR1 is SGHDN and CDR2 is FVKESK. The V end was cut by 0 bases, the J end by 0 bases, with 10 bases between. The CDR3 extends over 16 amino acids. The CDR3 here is CASSQDWGISTDTQYF. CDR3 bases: TGTGCCAGCAGCCAAGACTGGGGGATCAGCACAGATACGCAGTATTTT.

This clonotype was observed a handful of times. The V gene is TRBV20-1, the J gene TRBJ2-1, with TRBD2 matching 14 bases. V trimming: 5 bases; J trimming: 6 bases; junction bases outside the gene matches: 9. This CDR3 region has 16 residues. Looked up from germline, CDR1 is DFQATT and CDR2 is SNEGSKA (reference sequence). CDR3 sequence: CSARRLAGGPINEQFF. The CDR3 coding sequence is TGCAGTGCTCGAAGACTAGCGGGAGGGCCAATCAATGAGCAGTTCTTC.

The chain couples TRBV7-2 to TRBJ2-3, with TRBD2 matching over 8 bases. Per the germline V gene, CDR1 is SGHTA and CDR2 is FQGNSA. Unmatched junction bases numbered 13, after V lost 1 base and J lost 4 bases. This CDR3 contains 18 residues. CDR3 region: CASSLELLSGGQADTQYF. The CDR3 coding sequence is TGTGCCAGCAGCTTAGAGCTCCTTTCGGGAGGGCAGGCAGATACGCAGTATTTT.

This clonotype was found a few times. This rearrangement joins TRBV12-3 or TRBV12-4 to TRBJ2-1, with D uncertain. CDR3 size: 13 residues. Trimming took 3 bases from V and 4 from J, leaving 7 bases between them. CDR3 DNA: TGTGCCAGCAGTTTGGGGTTATACAATGAGCAGTTCTTC. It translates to CASSLGLYNEQFF.

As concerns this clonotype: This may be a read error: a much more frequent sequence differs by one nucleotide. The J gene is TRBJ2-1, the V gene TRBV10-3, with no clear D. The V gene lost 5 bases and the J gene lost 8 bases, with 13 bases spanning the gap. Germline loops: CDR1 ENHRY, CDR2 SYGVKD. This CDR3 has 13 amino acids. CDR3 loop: CAISNTDRDEQFF. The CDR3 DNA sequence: TGTGCCATCAGTAATACAGATAGGGATGAGCAGTTCTTC.